This entry concerns a single TCR beta chain. The V gene end was trimmed by 7 bases and the J gene end by 1 base; junction bases not matched to a gene: 8. This CDR3 contains 14 residues. Germline values: CDR1 SGHRS, CDR2 YFSETQ. These data belong to a study of blood T cell repertoires in COVID-19. Study overall: Researchers got acute and convalescent COVID-19 samples from the United States, Italy and Spain. The analysed material was cDNA or gDNA that came from T cells, B-cell-depleted T cells, or PBMCs.

Sequenced by immunoSEQ multiplex PCR; TCRdb stores in-frame clones only, minus some. The sample has approximately 130,000 clones, roughly 79% seen once. This TCR was recovered from a man at least 80 years old with acute or convalescent COVID-19. The sequenced sample consisted of peripheral blood. J is TRBJ2-7 and V is TRBV5-1, with 7 bases that match TRBD1. CDR3: CASSWTGQSYEQYF. The DNA of the CDR3 is TGCGCCAGCTCTTGGACAGGACAATCCTACGAGCAGTACTTC.